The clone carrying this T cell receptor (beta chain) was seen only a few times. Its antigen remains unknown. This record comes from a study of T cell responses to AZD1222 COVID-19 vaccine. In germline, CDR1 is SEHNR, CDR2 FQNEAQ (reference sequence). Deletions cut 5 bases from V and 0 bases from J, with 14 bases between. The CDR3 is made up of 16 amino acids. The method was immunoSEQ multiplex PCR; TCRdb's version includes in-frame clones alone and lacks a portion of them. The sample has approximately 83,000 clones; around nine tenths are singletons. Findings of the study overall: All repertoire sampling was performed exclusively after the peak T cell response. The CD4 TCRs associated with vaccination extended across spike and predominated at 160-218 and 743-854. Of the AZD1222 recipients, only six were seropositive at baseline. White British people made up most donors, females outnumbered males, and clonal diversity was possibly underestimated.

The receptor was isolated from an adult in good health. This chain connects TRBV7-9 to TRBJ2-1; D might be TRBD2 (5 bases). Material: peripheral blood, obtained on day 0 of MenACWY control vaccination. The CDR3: CASSARSGSSYNEQFF. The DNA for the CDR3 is TGTGCCAGCAGCGCCAGAAGTGGGAGCTCCTACAATGAGCAGTTCTTC.